The next 27 T cell receptor beta chains were all read from a single sample in a study of a mutant IDH1 vaccine in newly diagnosed glioma. The antigens for these receptors are not known. The time point here: week 23, last vaccination. Every vaccine dose comprised 300 ug of mutant IDH1 20-mer peptide plus topical imiquimod. Sequencing used immunoSEQ multiplex PCR; TCRdb keeps in-frame clones, though not all of them. The table has roughly 38,000 clones, roughly 79% seen once; the top ten hold approximately 6.7%. Sequenced material: PBMCs, taken from a glioma patient whose treatment included an IDH1 peptide vaccine. These receptors came from a woman in her thirties or forties with glioma. Some clones in this sample may be carry-over from other donors' samples.

V and J are TRBV4-3 and TRBJ1-2, with 7 bases matching TRBD1. CDR1 and CDR2 from the germline V gene are LGHNA and YSLEER. V lost 5 bases and J lost 8; bases outside the gene matches: 11. This CDR3 region has 14 residues. In DNA form, the CDR3 reads TGCGCCAGCAGCAGCAGGACAGGCACCGTCGGCTACACCTTC. This codes for CASSSRTGTVGYTF.

This clone was counted a few times. This chain uses TRBV4-3 with TRBJ1-6; unclear D gene. This CDR3 has 14 amino acids. The ends were cut back, 5 bases at V and 3 bases at J, with 8 bases in the middle. Germline lookup yields CDR1 LGHNA and CDR2 YSLEER. The CDR3: CASSDLIYNSPLHF. The CDR3, as DNA: TGCGCCAGCAGCGACCTGATCTATAATTCACCCCTCCACTTT.

The V and J genes are TRBV28 and TRBJ2-5, with D perhaps TRBD2 (7 bases). The V end lost 5 bases, the J end lost 1 base, and 11 bases lay between the germline ends. This CDR3 is 14 amino acids long. Germline lookup yields CDR1 MDHEN and CDR2 SYDVKM. CDR3 protein: CASSPGGSQETQYF. Here the CDR3 DNA reads TGTGCCAGCAGTCCGGGGGGCTCCCAAGAGACCCAGTACTTC.

This clone has just one count. The chain has TRBV6-1 and TRBJ1-4; D possibly corresponds to TRBD1 (5 bases). The CDR3 has 15 amino acids. V was trimmed by 8 bases and J by 1 base, leaving 14 bases between them. The germline V gene has CDR1 MNHNS and CDR2 SASEGT. CDR3 amino acids: CASQSSGRTNEKLFF. CDR3 in DNA: TGTGCCAGCCAAAGCTCAGGGAGAACTAATGAAAAACTGTTTTTT.

Concerning this clone itself: One end of the junction does not line up with germline, which may come from a read error. The CDR3 bases are TGCGCCAGCAGCCCACGGACAGGGGGAGCTTTCGGAGTCTTT. Amino acids: CASSPRTGGAFGVF. The chain recombines TRBV5-1 with TRBJ1-1; TRBD1 agrees at 10 bases. Germline lookup yields CDR1 SGHRS and CDR2 YFSETQ. The CDR3 contains 14 residues.

V and J are TRBV7-2 and TRBJ1-2; 7 bases match TRBD1. The CDR3 length is 19 residues. Germline V gene sequence: CDR1 SGHTA, CDR2 FQGNSA. J gave up 8 bases and V 3 bases, and 24 bases lay outside the gene matches. The CDR3 nucleotides are TGTGCCAGCAGCTTCCGGCGCCTCGACAAGTATACAGGGGATGGAGGCTACACCTTC. This gives the protein CASSFRRLDKYTGDGGYTF.

The chain carries TRBV25-1 and TRBJ2-7; possible D gene TRBD2, 6 bases. Germline CDR1 MGHDK, CDR2 SYGVNS. The CDR3 runs to 12 residues. V lost 3 bases and J 7 bases, leaving 10 bases between the germline ends. CDR3 in amino acids: CASSEGGGEQYF. In DNA, the CDR3 is TGTGCCAGCAGTGAGGGAGGTGGTGAGCAGTACTTC.

The genes are TRBV27 and TRBJ2-7; TRBD1 agrees at 7 bases. Germline loops: CDR1 MNHEY, CDR2 SMNVEV (reference sequence). The CDR3 sequence is 14 residues long. Trimming removed 5 bases from V and 0 bases from J; junction bases left unmatched: 4. CDR3: CASSERDSSYEQYF. Written as DNA, the CDR3 is TGTGCCAGCAGTGAAAGGGACAGCTCCTACGAGCAGTACTTC.

The chain has TRBV30 and TRBJ1-6; no firm D call. The V and J ends lost 1 base and 2 bases respectively, with 0 bases between them. The CDR3 has 12 amino acids. Looked up from germline, CDR1 is GTSNPN and CDR2 is SVGIG (reference sequence). CDR3 in DNA: TGTGCCTGGAGTGCCTATAATTCACCCCTCCACTTT. As protein: CAWSAYNSPLHF.

The V gene is TRBV5-1, the J gene TRBJ2-2; possibly TRBD2 for D (6 bases). CDR3 length equals 15 residues. The V gene lost 2 bases and the J gene lost 5 bases, with 13 bases spanning the gap. Germline V CDR1 and CDR2: SGHRS, YFSETQ. The CDR3 DNA follows: TGCGCCAGCAGCTTTGCGGTGGGACTTACCGGGGAGCTGTTTTTT. Its translation: CASSFAVGLTGELFF.

This chain uses TRBV30 with TRBJ1-1, with 9 bases fitting TRBD1. V was clipped by 5 bases and J by 0 bases; unmatched bases: 10. Germline CDR1 is GTSNPN and CDR2 is SVGIG (reference sequence). This CDR3 is built from 16 residues. The chain's CDR3 is CAWDRDRENMNTEAFF. The CDR3 DNA reads TGTGCCTGGGACCGGGACAGGGAGAATATGAACACTGAAGCTTTCTTT.

In this sample, this clone turned up once. V gene TRBV6-6 combines with J gene TRBJ2-2; D remains ambiguous. V was cut by 4 bases and J by 5 bases, with 8 bases left in between. This CDR3 is built from 13 residues. Germline loops: CDR1 MNHNY, CDR2 SVGAGI (reference sequence). The CDR3 DNA sequence: TGTGCCAGCAGTTCGCCGAGAACCGGGGAGCTGTTTTTT. This translates into CASSSPRTGELFF.

This chain links TRBV4-2 with TRBJ1-2; possible D gene TRBD1, 5 bases. The V end lost 1 base, the J end lost 6 bases, and 12 bases lay between the germline ends. The germline V gene has CDR1 LGHNA and CDR2 YNFKEQ. This CDR3 is 14 amino acids long. This chain's CDR3 is CASSQGKAGHGYTF. CDR3 in DNA: TGTGCCAGCAGCCAAGGAAAAGCAGGGCATGGCTACACCTTC.

The rearrangement links TRBV6-5 to TRBJ1-1; tentative D call: TRBD1 (5 bases). The CDR3 runs 16 residues. The germline V gene has CDR1 MNHEY and CDR2 SVGAGI. Trimming removed 2 bases from V and 4 bases from J, with 17 bases in between. In nucleotides, the CDR3 is TGTGCCAGCAGTTACAGGGGATTTGGGGGAAGCACTGAAGCTTTCTTT. Its translation is CASSYRGFGGSTEAFF.

The V gene is TRBV14, the J gene TRBJ1-1; weak D call: TRBD1 (5 bases). Germline V CDR1 and CDR2: SGHDN, FVKESK. The CDR3 runs to 15 residues. V was cut by 0 bases and J by 6 bases, with 14 bases left in between. CDR3 sequence reads: CASSQDWGSPAEAFF. The CDR3 DNA reads TGTGCCAGCAGCCAAGATTGGGGCAGTCCCGCTGAAGCTTTCTTT.

The chain's CDR3 is CASSSLAGGPDTGELFF. CDR3 bases: TGCGCCAGCAGCTCCTTAGCGGGGGGGCCTGACACCGGGGAGCTGTTTTTT. V is TRBV5-1 and J is TRBJ2-2; 11 positions agree with TRBD2. Germline values: CDR1 SGHRS, CDR2 YFSETQ. The CDR3 consists of 17 residues. The trim removed 3 bases at V and 3 bases at J, leaving 7 bases unmatched.

The chain has TRBV7-2 and TRBJ2-1; D possibly corresponds to TRBD2 (6 bases). Germline loops: CDR1 SGHTA, CDR2 FQGNSA. The CDR3 covers 12 residues. The V and J ends lost 8 bases and 10 bases respectively, with 15 bases between them. The DNA of the CDR3 is TGTGCCAGCGATACCCCCGGGAGAGAGCAGTTCTTC. The encoded protein is CASDTPGREQFF. The full variable domain, completed using reference TRBV7-2 and TRBJ2-1, is GAGVSQSPSNKVTEKGKDVELRCDPISGHTALYWYRQSLGQGLEFLIYFQGNSAPDKSGLPSDRFSAERTGGSVSTLTIQRTQQEDSAVYLCASDTPGREQFFGPGTRLTVL.

The genes are TRBV9 and TRBJ1-5, with TRBD1 identical over 7 bases. Germline values: CDR1 SGDLS, CDR2 YYNGEE. V shed 3 bases and J 7 bases; nucleotides not matched to a gene: 7. The CDR3 contains 14 residues. CDR3 residues: CASSGHRGSQPQHF. For the CDR3, the DNA is TGTGCCAGCAGCGGGCACAGGGGTAGCCAGCCCCAGCATTTT.

Only one count was recorded for this clone. The chain uses TRBV2 and TRBJ2-7; TRBD1 might be the D (5 bases). V was clipped by 3 bases and J by 1 base, with 10 bases between them. Germline V lookup: CDR1 SNHLY, CDR2 FYNNEI. The CDR3 has 14 residues. CDR3 region: CASSEGLRSYEQYF. CDR3 sequence (DNA): TGTGCCAGCAGTGAGGGGCTAAGATCCTACGAGCAGTACTTC.

The chain carries TRBV7-2 and TRBJ1-6; 10 bases are shared with TRBD1. This CDR3 is built from 16 residues. J was trimmed by 11 bases and V by 3 bases; bases with no gene match: 10. The germline gives CDR1 SGHTA, CDR2 FQGNSA. CDR3 residues: CASSFPGQGMLAPLHF. CDR3 nucleotides: TGTGCCAGCAGCTTTCCGGGACAGGGGATGTTGGCACCCCTCCACTTT.

In this sample, this clone turned up a few times. The V call is TRBV18, the J call TRBJ1-2; 8 bases map to TRBD1. Germline V gene lookup returns CDR1 KGHSH and CDR2 LQKENI. The V gene end was trimmed by 5 bases and the J gene end by 3 bases; junction bases not matched to a gene: 5. The CDR3 runs 14 residues. Written as DNA, the CDR3 is TGTGCCAGCTCAGCGCAGGGGGCGGACTATGGCTACACCTTC. Encoded protein: CASSAQGADYGYTF.

The chain has TRBV7-9 and TRBJ1-1; perhaps TRBD1 as D (5 bases). The CDR3 runs to 14 residues. The V and J ends lost 5 bases and 4 bases respectively, with 14 bases between them. Germline CDR1 reads SEHNR; CDR2 reads FQNEAQ (reference sequence). CDR3 DNA: TGTGCCAGCAGCAGAGCCTCGGGGGGCACTGAAGCTTTCTTT. Translation gives CASSRASGGTEAFF.

CDR3 bases: TGTGCCAGCAGCCTGCGGTACGAGCAGTACTTC. This sequence encodes CASSLRYEQYF. This chain joins TRBV7-2 and TRBJ2-7; D is uncertain. Germline V gene sequence: CDR1 SGHTA, CDR2 FQGNSA. The CDR3 loop spans 11 amino acids. Trimming left V 5 bases short and J 4 bases short, with 6 bases between. Together with reference TRBV7-2 and TRBJ2-7, the CDR3 gives the full variable domain: GAGVSQSPSNKVTEKGKDVELRCDPISGHTALYWYRQSLGQGLEFLIYFQGNSAPDKSGLPSDRFSAERTGGSVSTLTIQRTQQEDSAVYLCASSLRYEQYFGPGTRLTVT.

The rearrangement uses TRBV6-5 and TRBJ2-2; D unresolved. The CDR3 is 15 residues long. Trimming removed 2 bases at V and 5 bases at J, with 12 bases between. Germline CDR1 is MNHEY and CDR2 is SVGAGI. CDR3 amino acids: CASSYEGSRTGELFF. CDR3 sequence (DNA): TGTGCCAGCAGTTACGAAGGGTCGCGGACCGGGGAGCTGTTTTTT.

The V gene is TRBV7-9, the J gene TRBJ1-5, with 10 positions matching TRBD1. CDR1 is SEHNR, CDR2 FQNEAQ, per germline (reference sequence). Germline trimming cut 3 bases from V and 0 bases from J; bases unmatched to any gene: 2. The CDR3 is 16 residues long. The CDR3 reads CASSFGQGVSNQPQHF. CDR3 sequence (DNA): TGTGCCAGCAGCTTCGGACAGGGGGTTAGCAATCAGCCCCAGCATTTT. Full variable domain (missing parts from reference TRBV7-9 and TRBJ1-5): DTGVSQNPRHKITKRGQNVTFRCDPISEHNRLYWYRQTLGQGPEFLTYFQNEAQLEKSRLLSDRFSAERPKGSFSTLEIQRTEQGDSAMYLCASSFGQGVSNQPQHFGDGTRLSIL.

This clone has only a few counts. This sequence joins TRBV5-5 and TRBJ2-3; TRBD2 might be the D (5 bases). The V end lost 1 base, the J end lost 4 bases, and 13 bases lay between the germline ends. CDR3 length equals 15 residues. CDR1 and CDR2 (germline): SGHKS, YYEKEE (reference sequence). CDR3 amino acids: CASSLRSGIADTQYF. The CDR3 nucleotides are TGTGCCAGCAGCTTGCGATCGGGGATCGCAGATACGCAGTATTTT.

CDR3 coding DNA: TGTGCCAGCAGCCCGGGTTCTTATGGCTACACCTTC. This gives the protein CASSPGSYGYTF. V is TRBV7-2 and J is TRBJ1-2; D not certain. This CDR3 region has 12 residues. Deletions cut 5 bases from V and 5 bases from J, with 9 bases between. The germline V gene has CDR1 SGHTA and CDR2 FQGNSA.